This TCR beta chain was observed in a study of blood T cell repertoires in COVID-19. Across the study: Samples came from the United States, Italy and Spain, spanning acute and convalescent COVID-19. T cells, B-cell-depleted T cells, or PBMCs supplied cDNA or gDNA.

Data came from immunoSEQ multiplex PCR; TCRdb stores just in-frame clones and leaves some out. The data show roughly 300,000 clones, with approximately 84% seen just once and roughly 1.6% held by the top ten. Germline CDR1 is SGHDN and CDR2 is FVKESK. CDR3 length: 14 residues. V dropped 4 bases and J dropped 6 bases, with 14 bases sitting between them. The sequenced material came from peripheral blood. The source of this sequence is a human donor with COVID-19, enrolled during active disease. The donor label of this sample is uncertain. The chain has TRBV14 and TRBJ2-3; TRBD2 is a possible D gene (6 bases). CDR3 nucleotide sequence: TGTGCCAGCAGCCGCTTACTAGCCGTGGATACGCAGTATTTT. Residues: CASSRLLAVDTQYF. Variable domain in full (rest from reference TRBV14 and TRBJ2-3): EAGVTQFPSHSVIEKGQTVTLRCDPISGHDNLYWYRRVMGKEIKFLLHFVKESKQDESGMPNNRFLAERTGGTYSTLKVQPAELEDSGVYFCASSRLLAVDTQYFGPGTRLTVL.